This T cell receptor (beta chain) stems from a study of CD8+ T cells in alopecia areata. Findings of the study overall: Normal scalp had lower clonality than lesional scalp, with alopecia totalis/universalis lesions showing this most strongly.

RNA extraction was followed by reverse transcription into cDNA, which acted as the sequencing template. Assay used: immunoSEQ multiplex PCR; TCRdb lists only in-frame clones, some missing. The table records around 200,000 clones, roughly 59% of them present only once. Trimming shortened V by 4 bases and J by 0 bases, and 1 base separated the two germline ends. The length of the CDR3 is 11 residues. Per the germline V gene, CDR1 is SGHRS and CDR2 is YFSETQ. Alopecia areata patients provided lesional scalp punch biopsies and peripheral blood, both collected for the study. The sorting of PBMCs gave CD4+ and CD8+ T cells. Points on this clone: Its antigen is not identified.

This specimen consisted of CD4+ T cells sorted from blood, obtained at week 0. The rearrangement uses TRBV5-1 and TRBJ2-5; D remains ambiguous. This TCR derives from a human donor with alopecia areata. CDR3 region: CASSHQETQYF. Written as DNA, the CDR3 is TGCGCCAGCAGCCACCAAGAGACCCAGTACTTC.